This T cell receptor beta chain was identified in a study of blood T cell repertoires in COVID-19. The CDR3 is 18 amino acids. CDR1 is SGHKS, CDR2 YYEKEE, per germline (reference sequence). Trimming pared 6 bases from V and 0 bases from J, leaving 19 bases between. The repertoire was sequenced with immunoSEQ multiplex PCR; TCRdb's copy has only in-frame clones and lacks some. The repertoire consists of 210,000 or so clones, with about 88% occurring once and the leading ten covering over 1.5%. The sample consisted of peripheral blood. The genes are TRBV5-5 and TRBJ2-6; tentatively, D is TRBD2 (6 bases). This TCR derives from a man aged 40-55 years with active or convalescent COVID-19. Here the CDR3 DNA reads TGTGCCAGCACCTCGGTGGGGACGGGGGACTCTGGGGCCAACGTCCTGACTTTC. Protein product: CASTSVGTGDSGANVLTF.